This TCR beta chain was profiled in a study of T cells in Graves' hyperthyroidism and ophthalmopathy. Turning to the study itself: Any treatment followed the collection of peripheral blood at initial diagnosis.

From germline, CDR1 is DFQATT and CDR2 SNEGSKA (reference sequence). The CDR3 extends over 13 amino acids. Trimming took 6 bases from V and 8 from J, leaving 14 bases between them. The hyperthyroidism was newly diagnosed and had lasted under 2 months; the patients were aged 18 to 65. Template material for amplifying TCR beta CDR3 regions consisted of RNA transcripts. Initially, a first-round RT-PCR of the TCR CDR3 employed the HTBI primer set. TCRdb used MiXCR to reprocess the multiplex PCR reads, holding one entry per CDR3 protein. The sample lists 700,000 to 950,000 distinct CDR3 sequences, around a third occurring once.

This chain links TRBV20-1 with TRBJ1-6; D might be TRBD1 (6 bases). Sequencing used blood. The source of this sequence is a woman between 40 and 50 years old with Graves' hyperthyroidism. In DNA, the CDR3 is TGCAGTGCACCTCCACAGGGTGATTCACCCCTCCACTTT. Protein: CSAPPQGDSPLHF.